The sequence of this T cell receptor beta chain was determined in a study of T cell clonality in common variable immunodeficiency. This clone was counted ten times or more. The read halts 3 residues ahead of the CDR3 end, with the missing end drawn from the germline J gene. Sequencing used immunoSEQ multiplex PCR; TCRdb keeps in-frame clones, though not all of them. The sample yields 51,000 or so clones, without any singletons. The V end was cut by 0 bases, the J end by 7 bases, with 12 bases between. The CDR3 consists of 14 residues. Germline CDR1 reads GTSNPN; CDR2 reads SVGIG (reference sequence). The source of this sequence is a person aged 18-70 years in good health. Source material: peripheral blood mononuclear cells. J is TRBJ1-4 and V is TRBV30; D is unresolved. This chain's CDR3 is CAWSVRRGFEKLFF. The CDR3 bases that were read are TGTGCCTGGAGTGTACGCCGGGGTTTTGAAAAA. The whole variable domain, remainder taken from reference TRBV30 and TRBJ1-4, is SQTIHQWPATLVQPVGSPLSLECTVEGTSNPNLYWYRQAAGRGLQLLFYSVGIGQISSEVPQNLSASRPQDRQFILSSKKLLLSDSGFYLCAWSVRRGFEKLFFGSGTQLSVL.